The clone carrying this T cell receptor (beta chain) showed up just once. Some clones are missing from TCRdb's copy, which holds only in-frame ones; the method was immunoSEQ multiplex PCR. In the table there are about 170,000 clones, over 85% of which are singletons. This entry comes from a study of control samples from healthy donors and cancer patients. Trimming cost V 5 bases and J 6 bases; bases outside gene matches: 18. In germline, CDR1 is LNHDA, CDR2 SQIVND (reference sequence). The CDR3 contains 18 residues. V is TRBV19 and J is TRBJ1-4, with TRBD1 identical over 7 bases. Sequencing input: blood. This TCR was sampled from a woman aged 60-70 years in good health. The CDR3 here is CASSPPDRSTGLDEKLFF. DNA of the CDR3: TGTGCCAGTAGTCCACCGGACCGATCGACAGGGTTGGATGAAAAACTGTTTTTT.